These T cell receptor beta chains were read from a single sample in a study of blood T cell repertoires in COVID-19. Method: immunoSEQ multiplex PCR; TCRdb's copy keeps in-frame clones and lacks some. The repertoire consists of roughly 98,000 clones, with approximately 92% occurring once and the leading ten covering about 6.3%. The source material was peripheral blood. These receptors were obtained from a woman in her sixties or seventies with active COVID-19. The CDR3 runs from the conserved cysteine through the conserved F or W. The D gene is left open where the match is weak. Size values are once, few and many counts, or a class for expanded clones, and some rows have none.

clone size | J gene | D gene | V gene | CDR3 protein | CDR3 DNA
once | TRBJ2-7 | TRBD2 | TRBV6-5 | CASSYGPGTSAYEQYF | TGTGCCAGCAGTTACGGGCCCGGGACTAGCGCCTACGAGCAGTACTTC
- | TRBJ1-2 | TRBD1 | TRBV11-3 | CASSLQGDYTF | TGTGCCAGCAGCTTACAGGGGGACTACACCTTC
- | TRBJ1-2 | - | TRBV19 | CASSILGDYGYTF | TGTGCCAGTAGTATTCTAGGGGACTATGGCTACACCTTC
- | TRBJ1-6 | TRBD1 | TRBV7-3 | CASSPGTGDSPLHF | TGTGCCAGCAGCCCCGGGACAGGTGATTCACCCCTCCACTTT
- | TRBJ1-1 | - | TRBV30 | CAWSQSSTEAFF | TGTGCCTGGAGTCAGTCAAGCACTGAAGCTTTCTTT
- | TRBJ2-4 | TRBD2 | TRBV7-2 | CASSSAGGPGTIQYF | TGTGCCAGCAGCTCCGCGGGGGGGCCTGGGACCATTCAGTACTTC
few | TRBJ2-3 | - | TRBV6-5 | CASSHSGHDTDTQYF | TGTGCCAGCAGCCACTCGGGACATGACACAGATACGCAGTATTTT
- | TRBJ1-5 | - | TRBV19 | CASSMKGGGPGSNQPQHF | TGTGCCAGTAGTATGAAAGGCGGGGGCCCGGGTAGCAATCAGCCCCAGCATTTT
- | TRBJ2-7 | TRBD1 | TRBV27 | CASSSDRGAPPEQYF | TGTGCCAGCAGTTCAGACAGGGGGGCTCCCCCCGAGCAGTACTTC
- | TRBJ1-1 | - | TRBV28 | CASRGTASYTEAFF | TGTGCCAGCCGCGGGACGGCGTCGTACACTGAAGCTTTCTTT
- | TRBJ1-2 | TRBD1 | TRBV10-3 | CAISERGGVGYTF | TGTGCCATCAGTGAGAGAGGGGGCGTTGGCTACACCTTC
once | TRBJ2-6 | - | TRBV20-1 | CSASRFSGANVLTF | TGCAGTGCTAGTCGGTTCTCTGGGGCCAACGTCCTGACTTTC
- | TRBJ2-1 | - | TRBV7-9 | CASSPGPGGNEQFF | TGTGCCAGCAGCCCCGGGCCCGGAGGCAATGAGCAGTTCTTC
- | TRBJ2-2 | TRBD1 | TRBV12-3/TRBV12-4 | CASMTGSTGELFF | TGTGCCAGCATGACAGGGAGCACCGGGGAGCTGTTTTTT
- | TRBJ2-1 | - | TRBV20-1 | CSASPAVAHNEQFF | TGCAGTGCTAGTCCGGCGGTCGCCCACAATGAGCAGTTCTTC
- | TRBJ1-5 | - | TRBV9 | CASSAGEGKSNQPQHF | TGTGCCAGCAGCGCAGGCGAGGGAAAAAGTAATCAGCCCCAGCATTTT
- | TRBJ1-4 | - | TRBV4-1 | CASSQSGVSPNEKLFF | TGCGCCAGCAGCCAATCGGGGGTTTCGCCTAATGAAAAACTGTTTTTT
- | TRBJ1-4 | - | TRBV4-1 | CASSHMDSVNEKLFF | TGCGCCAGCAGCCATATGGACAGCGTTAATGAAAAACTGTTTTTT
- | TRBJ2-3 | TRBD2 | TRBV6-4 | CASSDSLAGADTQYF | TGTGCCAGCAGTGACTCACTAGCGGGGGCGGATACGCAGTATTTT
- | TRBJ1-6 | TRBD1 | TRBV3-1/TRBV3-2 | CASSIHGQDSPLHF | TGTGCCAGCAGCATCCATGGACAGGATTCACCCCTCCACTTT
- | TRBJ2-6 | - | TRBV5-1 | CASFSGGGANVLTF | TGCGCCAGCTTCAGCGGCGGGGGGGCCAACGTCCTGACTTTC
- | TRBJ1-1 | TRBD1 | TRBV6-5 | CASSSSYRGENTEAFF | TGTGCCAGCAGTTCTTCATACAGGGGAGAGAACACTGAAGCTTTCTTT
once | TRBJ1-3 | - | TRBV5-1 | CASSSSGTIGNTIYF | TGCGCCAGCAGCTCTTCCGGGACAATCGGAAACACCATATATTTT
- | TRBJ2-7 | TRBD1 | TRBV7-7 | CASSPTGASYEQYF | TGTGCTAGCAGCCCGACAGGGGCCTCCTACGAGCAGTACTTC
- | TRBJ2-7 | - | TRBV11-2 | CASSRPGYEQYF | TGTGCCAGCAGCCGGCCGGGCTACGAGCAGTACTTC
- | TRBJ1-5 | - | TRBV7-5 | CARSLAQCSGKGNQPQHF | TGTGCCAGAAGCTTAGCGCAGTGTTCCGGGAAGGGCAATCAGCCCCAGCATTTT
- | TRBJ1-5 | TRBD1 | TRBV28 | CASIWGQSNQPQHF | TGTGCCAGCATTTGGGGACAGAGCAATCAGCCCCAGCATTTT
- | TRBJ2-2 | TRBD2 | TRBV20-1 | CSASGAGGGTGELFF | TGCAGTGCTAGTGGGGCGGGAGGGGGGACCGGGGAGCTGTTTTTT
once | TRBJ1-6 | - | TRBV3-1/TRBV3-2 | CASSQVWAGNSPLHF | TGTGCCAGCAGCCAAGTATGGGCAGGCAATTCACCCCTCCACTTT
- | TRBJ2-3 | - | TRBV4-3 | CASSQDPAGSTDTQYF | TGCGCCAGCAGCCAAGATCCCGCGGGGAGCACAGATACGCAGTATTTT
- | TRBJ2-7 | TRBD2 | TRBV4-2 | CASSHGGLAGRGGYEQYF | TGTGCCAGCAGCCATGGGGGACTAGCGGGACGCGGTGGCTACGAGCAGTACTTC
- | TRBJ2-5 | TRBD1 | TRBV2 | CASSVDRAQETQYF | TGTGCCAGCAGTGTGGACAGGGCCCAAGAGACCCAGTACTTC
- | TRBJ2-3 | TRBD1 | TRBV11-3 | CASSGRQGASDTQYF | TGTGCCAGCAGCGGGCGACAGGGGGCGTCGGATACGCAGTATTTT
- | TRBJ2-1 | TRBD2 | TRBV28 | CASSLLAGARRSEQFF | TGTGCCAGCAGTCTACTAGCGGGGGCCCGTCGCAGTGAGCAGTTCTTC
once | TRBJ1-4 | - | TRBV11-2 | CASSLSPATNEKLFF | TGTGCCAGCAGCTTAAGCCCTGCAACTAATGAAAAACTGTTTTTT
- | TRBJ1-2 | TRBD1 | TRBV18 | CASSLTPDRGIDGYTF | TGTGCCAGCTCGTTAACTCCGGACAGGGGAATCGATGGCTACACCTTC
- | TRBJ2-5 | - | TRBV18 | CASSPGQQETQYF | TGTGCCAGCTCACCAGGGCAGCAAGAGACCCAGTACTTC
- | TRBJ1-1 | - | TRBV2 | CASSEGALDTEAFF | TGTGCCAGCAGTGAAGGGGCCTTGGACACTGAAGCTTTCTTT
- | TRBJ2-2 | TRBD1 | TRBV19 | CASRGFRDRGPLATGELFF | TGTGCCAGTAGAGGGTTCCGGGACAGGGGACCCCTAGCCACCGGGGAGCTGTTTTTT
once | TRBJ1-1 | TRBD1 | TRBV7-2 | CASSATGMNTEAFF | TGTGCCAGCAGCGCGACAGGGATGAACACTGAAGCTTTCTTT
- | TRBJ2-1 | TRBD2 | TRBV7-3 | CASSLFAGTSGSNEQFF | TGTGCCAGCAGCTTATTTGCCGGGACTAGCGGGAGTAATGAGCAGTTCTTC
- | TRBJ2-7 | TRBD2 | TRBV5-4 | CASSLEGTSYEQYF | TGTGCCAGCAGCTTGGAGGGGACTAGCTACGAGCAGTACTTC